This record looks at one T cell receptor (beta chain) sequence and its context. Individually, cDNA molecules had unique molecular identifiers attached to them. TCRdb reprocessed the 5' RACE reads via MiXCR and lists one record per CDR3 protein. The sample has about 87,000 distinct CDR3 sequences; 11% to 15% are singletons. These data belong to a study of early T cells in non-severe SARS-CoV-2 infection. The V segment lost 1 base and the J segment 5 bases; nucleotides outside the gene matches: 9. From germline, CDR1 is SNHLY and CDR2 FYNNEI. This CDR3 is 16 amino acids long. The sample taken for sequencing was whole blood. J is TRBJ2-3 and V is TRBV2, with 7 bases matching TRBD2. The sequence came from an adult who was a healthcare worker with PCR-confirmed SARS-CoV-2 infection or an uninfected control (not recorded which). In DNA form, the CDR3 reads TGTGCCAGCAGTGAAGAGAATACTAGCGTGGGAGATACGCAGTATTTT. It translates to CASSEENTSVGDTQYF.